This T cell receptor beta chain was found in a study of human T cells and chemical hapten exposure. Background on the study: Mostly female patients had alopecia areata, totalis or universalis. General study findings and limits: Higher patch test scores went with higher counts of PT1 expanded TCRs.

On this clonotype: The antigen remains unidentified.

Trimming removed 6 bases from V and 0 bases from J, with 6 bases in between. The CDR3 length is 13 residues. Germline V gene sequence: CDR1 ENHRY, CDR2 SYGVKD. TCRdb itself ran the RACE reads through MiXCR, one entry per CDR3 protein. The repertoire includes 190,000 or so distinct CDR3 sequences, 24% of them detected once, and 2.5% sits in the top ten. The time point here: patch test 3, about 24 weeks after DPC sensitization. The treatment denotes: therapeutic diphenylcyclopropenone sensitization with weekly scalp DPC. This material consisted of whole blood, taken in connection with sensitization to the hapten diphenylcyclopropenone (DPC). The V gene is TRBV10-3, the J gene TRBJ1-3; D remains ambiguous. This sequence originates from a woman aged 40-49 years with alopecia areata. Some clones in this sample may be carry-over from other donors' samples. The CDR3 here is CAIRENSGNTIYF. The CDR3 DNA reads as TGTGCCATCAGGGAGAACTCTGGAAACACCATATATTTT.